These 11 T cell receptor beta chains were sequenced from one sample in a study of T cells in Graves' hyperthyroidism and ophthalmopathy (dated by TCRdb to the late 2010s). Library preparation used multiplex PCR. Sequencer: Illumina HiSeq 2000. The TCR beta CDR3 regions were amplified from the RNA transcripts. A first-round RT-PCR of the TCR CDR3 used the HTBI primer set with the Qiagen OneStep RT-PCR kit. The public reads were reanalyzed by TCRdb: fastp trimming at Q25, MiXCR alignment, in-frame beta chains only. When rows share a CDR3 protein, they turn into one entry using the most common DNA and genes. Within this sample are 650,000 to 850,000 distinct CDR3 sequences, with about 17% of them counted one time only. Around 17% of the sample rests with the top ten. The sample taken for sequencing was blood. The receptors come from a woman aged 50 to 60 with Graves' hyperthyroidism that later progressed to Graves' ophthalmopathy.

This clonotype was recorded many times. The CDR3 region has the DNA TGTGCCAGCAGCCAAGATACACGGATGTATTCACCCCTCCACTTT. Its protein product is CASSQDTRMYSPLHF. The J gene is TRBJ1-6, the V gene TRBV3-1; D remains ambiguous. Trimming cost V 0 bases and J 8 bases, with 11 bases left between them. The CDR3 runs to 15 residues. Per germline, CDR1 LGHDT and CDR2 YNNKEL (reference sequence).

This clonotype was counted ten times or more. The chain recombines TRBV12-3 or TRBV12-4 with TRBJ1-1, with no clear D. The CDR3 is 10 residues long. V was shortened by 7 bases and J by 2 bases, with 2 bases between the two germline ends. This CDR3 reads CASKNTEAFF. The CDR3 region has the DNA TGTGCCAGCAAAAACACTGAAGCTTTCTTT.

This clonotype was counted ten times or more. The DNA of the CDR3 is TGCGCCAGCAGCTTCGGACAGGGTTGGGGAGCTTTCTTT. It yields the protein CASSFGQGWGAFF. V gene TRBV5-1 combines with J gene TRBJ1-1; 8 positions match TRBD1. The length of the CDR3 is 13 residues. The ends lost 2 bases at V and 10 bases at J; junction bases unmatched: 7. Germline CDR1 and CDR2: SGHRS and YFSETQ.

CDR3 sequence (DNA): TGCAGTGCTTCTCCGATGCGAGGCTATGGCTACACCTTC. Its translation: CSASPMRGYGYTF. The rearrangement joins TRBV20-1 to TRBJ1-2; D not resolved. Trimming cost V 5 bases and J 4 bases, with 14 bases left between them. CDR3 length: 13 residues. Germline loops: CDR1 DFQATT, CDR2 SNEGSKA (reference sequence).

This clonotype occurred many times. The chain couples TRBV20-1 to TRBJ1-6; D is undetermined. V lost 4 bases and J 5 bases, leaving 12 bases between the germline ends. CDR3 length: 14 amino acids. Germline values: CDR1 DFQATT, CDR2 SNEGSKA (reference sequence). The CDR3 sequence: CSAIRTADNSPLHF. Written as DNA, the CDR3 is TGCAGTGCTATAAGGACGGCGGATAATTCACCCCTCCACTTT.

CDR3 in DNA: TGCAGTGCCCCTGAGACAGGGAGGAACACTGAAGCTTTCTTT. It yields the protein CSAPETGRNTEAFF. The rearrangement joins TRBV20-1 to TRBJ1-1; 7 bases are a match to TRBD1. CDR3 size: 14 residues. Unmatched junction bases numbered 8, after V lost 6 bases and J lost 1 base. Germline assignment: CDR1 DFQATT and CDR2 SNEGSKA (reference sequence).

Many counts were recorded for this clonotype. The chain carries TRBV11-2 and TRBJ2-1; 12 positions agree with TRBD2. V lost 4 bases and J lost 5; bases outside the gene matches: 12. This CDR3 region has 18 residues. CDR1 SGHAT and CDR2 FQNNGV come from the germline V gene. The CDR3 sequence is CASSSPTSGGTLDNEQFF. CDR3 coding DNA: TGTGCCAGCAGCTCACCTACTAGCGGGGGGACCTTAGACAATGAGCAGTTCTTC.

In this sample, this clonotype turned up many times. The gene calls are TRBV2 and TRBJ2-2; D is unresolved. The germline V gene has CDR1 SNHLY and CDR2 FYNNEI. The CDR3 totals 15 residues. V was shortened by 2 bases and J by 3 bases, with 10 bases between the two germline ends. CDR3 sequence reads: CASSESRPDTGELFF. The CDR3 bases are TGTGCCAGCAGTGAATCTCGGCCGGACACCGGGGAGCTGTTTTTT.

The J gene is TRBJ1-5, the V gene TRBV28; D not certain. Per the germline V gene, CDR1 is MDHEN and CDR2 is SYDVKM. Trimming stripped 3 bases from V and 0 bases from J, with 12 bases between. The length of the CDR3 is 16 residues. The CDR3 region is CASSFAPDYSNQPQHF. Written as DNA, the CDR3 is TGTGCCAGCAGTTTCGCGCCGGATTATAGCAATCAGCCCCAGCATTTT.

This clonotype has more than one count but fewer than ten. The chain recombines TRBV9 with TRBJ1-5; the D is unclear. V lost 0 bases, J lost 2 bases, and 9 bases lay in between. The CDR3 sequence is 15 residues long. Germline lookup yields CDR1 SGDLS and CDR2 YYNGEE. CDR3 sequence reads: CASSVGGLGNQPQHF. CDR3 nucleotides: TGTGCCAGCAGCGTAGGGGGTCTCGGCAATCAGCCCCAGCATTTT.

This clonotype was detected a few times. The rearrangement links TRBV4-1 to TRBJ2-2; D not certain. Trimming stripped 0 bases from V and 13 bases from J, with 15 bases between. Per germline, CDR1 MGHRA and CDR2 YSYEKL. There are 14 residues in the CDR3. DNA for the CDR3: TGCGCCAGCAGCCAAGATCGTTTCGGTCCTTCGCTGTTTTTT. This sequence encodes CASSQDRFGPSLFF.